The subject of this entry is one TCR beta chain. The antigen remains undetermined. The data were taken from a study of vaccination and CD4 T cells after COVID-19. Sequence data for DNA of cultured CD4+ T cells were generated by the Oncomine TCR Beta short-read assay. Using its own MiXCR run on the PCR reads, TCRdb lists one record per CDR3 protein. The repertoire holds about 2,100 distinct CDR3 sequences, with 15% to 20% as singletons. The treatment was: approximately 10-day PBMC culture with coronavirus spike peptide pools or control peptides (ViraFEST assay). During the years 2011-2018, before the COVID-19 pandemic, the unexposed donor's CD4+ T cells were collected. ViraFEST used peptide pools to expand antigen-specific T cells, then sequenced TCRs. Medium was half-exchanged with fresh IL-2 medium on days 3 and 7. In germline, CDR1 is SGHTA, CDR2 FQGTGA. Trimming stripped 8 bases from V and 8 bases from J, with 14 bases between. The CDR3 has 12 amino acids.

The material sequenced was CD4+ T cells from blood, cultured in vitro. J is TRBJ2-3 and V is TRBV7-3; the D gene could be TRBD1 or TRBD2 (5 bases each). The sequence derives from a human donor in good health. The CDR3 here is CASQTTGGTQYF. CDR3 coding DNA: TGTGCCAGCCAAACCACTGGGGGTACGCAGTATTTT.